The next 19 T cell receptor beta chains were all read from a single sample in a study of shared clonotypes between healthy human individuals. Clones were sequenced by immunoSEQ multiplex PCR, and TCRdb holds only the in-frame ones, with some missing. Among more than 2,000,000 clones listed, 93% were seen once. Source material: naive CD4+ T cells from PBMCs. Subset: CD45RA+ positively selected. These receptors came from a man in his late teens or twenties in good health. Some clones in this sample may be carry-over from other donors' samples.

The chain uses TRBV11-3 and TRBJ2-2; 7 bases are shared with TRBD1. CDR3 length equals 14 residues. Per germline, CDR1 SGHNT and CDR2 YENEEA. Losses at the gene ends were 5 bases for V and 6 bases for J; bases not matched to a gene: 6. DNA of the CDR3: TGTGCCAGCAGCGCCTATGACAGGGCCGGGGAGCTGTTTTTT. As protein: CASSAYDRAGELFF.

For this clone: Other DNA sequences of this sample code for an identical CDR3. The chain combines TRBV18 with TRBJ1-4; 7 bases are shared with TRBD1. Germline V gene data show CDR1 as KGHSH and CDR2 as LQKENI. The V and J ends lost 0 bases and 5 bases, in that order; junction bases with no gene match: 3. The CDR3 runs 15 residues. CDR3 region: CASSPPGQSNEKLFF. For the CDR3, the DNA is TGTGCCAGCTCACCACCGGGACAGAGCAATGAAAAACTGTTTTTT.

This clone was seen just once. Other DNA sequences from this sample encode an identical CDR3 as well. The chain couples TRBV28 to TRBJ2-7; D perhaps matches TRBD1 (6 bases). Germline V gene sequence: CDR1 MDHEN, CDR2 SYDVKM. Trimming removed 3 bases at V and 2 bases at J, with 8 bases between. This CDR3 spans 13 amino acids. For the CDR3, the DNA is TGTGCCAGCAGTTTGGCAGGGGCCTACGAGCAGTACTTC. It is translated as CASSLAGAYEQYF.

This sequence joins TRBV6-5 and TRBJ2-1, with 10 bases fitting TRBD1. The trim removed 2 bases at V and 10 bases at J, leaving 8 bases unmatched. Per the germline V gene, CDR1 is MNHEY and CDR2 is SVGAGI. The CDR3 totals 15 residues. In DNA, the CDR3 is TGTGCCAGCAGTTACACGGGACAGGGGTCGAAAGAGCAGTTCTTC. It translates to CASSYTGQGSKEQFF.

The DNA for the CDR3 is TGTGCCAGCAGCTTATTCCCGGTCGCGAACACCGGGGAGCTGTTTTTT. It is translated as CASSLFPVANTGELFF. The V call is TRBV7-3, the J call TRBJ2-2; D gene uncertain. Trimming shortened V by 2 bases and J by 0 bases, and 10 bases separated the two germline ends. The CDR3 totals 16 residues. CDR1 is SGHTA and CDR2 is FQGTGA in the germline V gene.

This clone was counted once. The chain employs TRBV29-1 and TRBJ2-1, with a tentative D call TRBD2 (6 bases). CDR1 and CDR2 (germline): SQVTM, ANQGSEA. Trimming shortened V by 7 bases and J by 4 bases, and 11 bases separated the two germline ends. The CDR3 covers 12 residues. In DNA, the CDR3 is TGCAGCGCGGGACTCCTATACAATGAGCAGTTCTTC. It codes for CSAGLLYNEQFF.

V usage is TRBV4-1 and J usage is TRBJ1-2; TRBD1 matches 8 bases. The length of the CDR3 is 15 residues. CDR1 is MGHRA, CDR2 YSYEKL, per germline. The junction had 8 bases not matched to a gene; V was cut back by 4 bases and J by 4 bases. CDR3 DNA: TGCGCCAGCAGCCGGTCGGGACAGGTGGGCTATGGCTACACCTTC. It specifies CASSRSGQVGYGYTF.

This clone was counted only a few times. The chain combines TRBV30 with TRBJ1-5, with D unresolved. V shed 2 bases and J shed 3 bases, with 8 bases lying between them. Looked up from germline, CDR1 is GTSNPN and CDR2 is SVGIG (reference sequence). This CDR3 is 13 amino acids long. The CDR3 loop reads CAWSSRVNQPQHF. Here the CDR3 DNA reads TGTGCCTGGAGTTCCAGAGTCAATCAGCCCCAGCATTTT.

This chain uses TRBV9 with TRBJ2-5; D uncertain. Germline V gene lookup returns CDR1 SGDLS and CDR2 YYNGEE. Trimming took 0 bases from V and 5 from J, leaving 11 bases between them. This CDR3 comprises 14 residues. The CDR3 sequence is CASSVGLADETQYF. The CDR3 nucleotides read TGTGCCAGCAGCGTAGGGTTAGCAGATGAGACCCAGTACTTC. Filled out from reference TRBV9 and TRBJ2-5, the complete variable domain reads DSGVTQTPKHLITATGQRVTLRCSPRSGDLSVYWYQQSLDQGLQFLIQYYNGEERAKGNILERFSAQQFPDLHSELNLSSLELGDSALYFCASSVGLADETQYFGPGTRLLVL.

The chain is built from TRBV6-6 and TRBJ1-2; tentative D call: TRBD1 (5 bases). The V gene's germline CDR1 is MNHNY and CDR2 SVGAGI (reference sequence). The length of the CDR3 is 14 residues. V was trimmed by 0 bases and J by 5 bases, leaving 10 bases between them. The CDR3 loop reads CASSYSQGVYGYTF. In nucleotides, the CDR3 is TGTGCCAGCAGTTACTCGCAGGGCGTGTATGGCTACACCTTC.

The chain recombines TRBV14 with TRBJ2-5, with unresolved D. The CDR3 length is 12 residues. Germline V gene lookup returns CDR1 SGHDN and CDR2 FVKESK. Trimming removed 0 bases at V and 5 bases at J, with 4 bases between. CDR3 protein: CASSQERETQYF. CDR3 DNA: TGTGCCAGCAGCCAAGAGCGGGAGACCCAGTACTTC.

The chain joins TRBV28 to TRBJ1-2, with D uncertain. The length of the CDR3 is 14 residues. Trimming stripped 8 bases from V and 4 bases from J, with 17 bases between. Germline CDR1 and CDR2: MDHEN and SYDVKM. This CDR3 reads CASHGGRPSYGYTF. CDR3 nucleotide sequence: TGTGCCAGCCATGGAGGCAGGCCTAGCTATGGCTACACCTTC.

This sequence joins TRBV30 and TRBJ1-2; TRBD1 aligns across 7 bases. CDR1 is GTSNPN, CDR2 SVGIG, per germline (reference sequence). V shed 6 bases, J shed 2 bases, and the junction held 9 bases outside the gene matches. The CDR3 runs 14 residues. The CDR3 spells CACPLDRSNYGYTF. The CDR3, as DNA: TGTGCCTGCCCCTTGGACAGGTCCAACTATGGCTACACCTTC.

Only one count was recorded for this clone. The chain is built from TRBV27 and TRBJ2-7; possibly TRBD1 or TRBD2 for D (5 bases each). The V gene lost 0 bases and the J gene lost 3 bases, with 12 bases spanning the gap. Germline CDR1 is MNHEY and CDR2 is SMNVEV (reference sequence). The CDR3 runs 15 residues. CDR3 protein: CASSLSGTPFYEQYF. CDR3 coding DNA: TGTGCCAGCAGTTTATCGGGGACCCCATTCTACGAGCAGTACTTC.

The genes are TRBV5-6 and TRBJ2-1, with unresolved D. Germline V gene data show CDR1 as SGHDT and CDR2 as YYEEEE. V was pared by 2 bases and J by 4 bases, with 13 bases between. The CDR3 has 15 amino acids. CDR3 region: CASSFGHPTYNEQFF. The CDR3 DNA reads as TGTGCCAGCAGCTTCGGTCACCCCACATACAATGAGCAGTTCTTC.

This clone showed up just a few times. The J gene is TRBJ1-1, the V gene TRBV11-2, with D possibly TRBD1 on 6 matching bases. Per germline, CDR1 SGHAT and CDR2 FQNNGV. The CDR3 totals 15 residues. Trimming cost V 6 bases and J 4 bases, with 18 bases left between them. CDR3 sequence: CASRREWGRVTEAFF. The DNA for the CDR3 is TGTGCCAGCAGGAGGGAATGGGGGCGGGTCACTGAAGCTTTCTTT.

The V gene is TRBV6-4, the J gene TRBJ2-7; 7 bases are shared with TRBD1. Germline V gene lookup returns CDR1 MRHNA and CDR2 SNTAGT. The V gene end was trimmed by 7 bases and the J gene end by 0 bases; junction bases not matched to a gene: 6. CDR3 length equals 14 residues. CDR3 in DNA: TGTGCCAGCACGAAGGGGGCGGACTCCTACGAGCAGTACTTC. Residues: CASTKGADSYEQYF.

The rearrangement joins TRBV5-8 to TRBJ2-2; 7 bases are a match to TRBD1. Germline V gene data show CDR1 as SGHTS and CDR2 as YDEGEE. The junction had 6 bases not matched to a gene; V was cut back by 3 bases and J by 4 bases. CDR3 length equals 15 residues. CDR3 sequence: CASSSTGVLTGELFF. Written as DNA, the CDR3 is TGTGCCAGCAGCTCAACAGGGGTCCTCACCGGGGAGCTGTTTTTT. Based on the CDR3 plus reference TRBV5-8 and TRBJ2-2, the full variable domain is EAGVTQSPTHLIKTRGQQATLRCSPISGHTSVYWYQQALGLGLQFLLWYDEGEERNRGNFPPRFSGRQFPNYSSELNVNALELEDSALYLCASSSTGVLTGELFFGEGSRLTVL.

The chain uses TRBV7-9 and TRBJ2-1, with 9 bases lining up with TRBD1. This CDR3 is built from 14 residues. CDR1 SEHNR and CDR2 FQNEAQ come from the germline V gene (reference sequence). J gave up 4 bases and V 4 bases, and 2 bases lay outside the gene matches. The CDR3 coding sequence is TGTGCCAGCAGCTGGGGACAGGGTTACAATGAGCAGTTCTTC. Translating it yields CASSWGQGYNEQFF.